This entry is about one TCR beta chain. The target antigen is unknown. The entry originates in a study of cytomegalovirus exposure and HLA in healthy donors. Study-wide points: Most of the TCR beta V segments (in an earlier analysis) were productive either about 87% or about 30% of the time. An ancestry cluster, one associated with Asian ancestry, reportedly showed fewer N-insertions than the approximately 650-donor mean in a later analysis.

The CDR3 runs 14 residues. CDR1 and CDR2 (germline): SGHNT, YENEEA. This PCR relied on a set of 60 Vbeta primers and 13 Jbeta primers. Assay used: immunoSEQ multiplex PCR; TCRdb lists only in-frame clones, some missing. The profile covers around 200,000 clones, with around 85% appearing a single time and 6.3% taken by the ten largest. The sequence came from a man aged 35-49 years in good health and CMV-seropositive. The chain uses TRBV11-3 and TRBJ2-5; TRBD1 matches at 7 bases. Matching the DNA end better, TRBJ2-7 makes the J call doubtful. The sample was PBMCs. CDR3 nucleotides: TGTGCCAGCAGCCGTGGACAGGCCTCCTACGAGCAGTACTTC. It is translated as CASSRGQASYEQYF.